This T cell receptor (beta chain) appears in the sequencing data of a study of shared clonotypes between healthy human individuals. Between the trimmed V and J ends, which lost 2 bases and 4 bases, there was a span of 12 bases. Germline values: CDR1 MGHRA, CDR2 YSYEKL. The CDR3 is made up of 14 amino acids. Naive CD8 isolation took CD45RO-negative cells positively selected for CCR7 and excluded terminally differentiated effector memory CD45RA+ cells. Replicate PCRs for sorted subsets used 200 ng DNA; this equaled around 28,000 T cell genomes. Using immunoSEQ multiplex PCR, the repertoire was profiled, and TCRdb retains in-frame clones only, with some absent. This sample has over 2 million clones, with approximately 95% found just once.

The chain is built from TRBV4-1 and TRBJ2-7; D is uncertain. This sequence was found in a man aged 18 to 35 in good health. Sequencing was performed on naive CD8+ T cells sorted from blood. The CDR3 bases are TGCGCCAGCAGCCAACCGGTTGGCGGTTACGAGCAGTACTTC. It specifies CASSQPVGGYEQYF.